This is a list of T cell receptor beta chains from one sample in a study of control samples from healthy donors and cancer patients. Produced via immunoSEQ multiplex PCR; TCRdb's table is partial and in-frame only. The table has approximately 100,000 clones, 80% to 90% seen once; the top ten hold roughly 13%. The material sequenced was blood. These receptors were obtained from a man aged 30 to 39 in good health. Each CDR3 is given with its conserved first and last residue. Each record gives: D gene, V gene, clone size, CDR3 length, J gene, CDR3 protein, CDR3 DNA. A D gene is named only where the DNA matches it firmly. Expanded clones are given a class, and other clones once, few, many or no size at all.

d_call: -; v_call: TRBV6-5; clone_size: -; cdr3_length: 15; j_call: TRBJ2-6; cdr3_aa: CASSSILTGANVLTF; cdr3_nt: TGTGCCAGCAGTTCTATCCTAACTGGGGCCAACGTCCTGACTTTC
d_call: TRBD1; v_call: TRBV11-2; clone_size: -; cdr3_length: 14; j_call: TRBJ2-5; cdr3_aa: CASSYWDREETQYF; cdr3_nt: TGTGCCAGCAGCTATTGGGACAGGGAAGAGACCCAGTACTTC
d_call: -; v_call: TRBV20-1; clone_size: -; cdr3_length: 11; j_call: TRBJ2-7; cdr3_aa: CSAEGPYEQYF; cdr3_nt: TGCAGTGCCGAGGGTCCCTACGAGCAGTACTTC
d_call: -; v_call: TRBV7-2; clone_size: -; cdr3_length: 18; j_call: TRBJ1-2; cdr3_aa: CASSMEATWDFVNYGYTF; cdr3_nt: TGTGCCAGCAGCATGGAAGCGACCTGGGACTTTGTTAACTATGGCTACACCTTC
d_call: -; v_call: TRBV12-5; clone_size: -; cdr3_length: 14; j_call: TRBJ2-1; cdr3_aa: CASGFPGRYNEQFF; cdr3_nt: TGTGCTAGTGGTTTTCCCGGACGATACAATGAGCAGTTCTTC
d_call: TRBD2; v_call: TRBV5-1; clone_size: -; cdr3_length: 17; j_call: TRBJ2-2; cdr3_aa: CASSLQGVAGNTGELFF; cdr3_nt: TGCGCCAGCAGCTTACAAGGGGTAGCGGGGAACACCGGGGAGCTGTTTTTT
d_call: -; v_call: TRBV15; clone_size: -; cdr3_length: 12; j_call: TRBJ1-4; cdr3_aa: CATSGVNEKLFF; cdr3_nt: TGTGCCACCAGCGGAGTTAATGAAAAACTGTTTTTT
d_call: TRBD2; v_call: TRBV28; clone_size: -; cdr3_length: 18; j_call: TRBJ2-7; cdr3_aa: CASSSPGSSGRLSYEQYF; cdr3_nt: TGTGCCAGCAGCTCTCCTGGCTCTAGCGGGAGGTTATCCTACGAGCAGTACTTC
d_call: -; v_call: TRBV2; clone_size: -; cdr3_length: 11; j_call: TRBJ1-2; cdr3_aa: CASTLNSGYTF; cdr3_nt: TGTGCCAGCACTCTTAATAGCGGCTACACCTTC
d_call: -; v_call: TRBV18; clone_size: -; cdr3_length: 15; j_call: TRBJ2-6; cdr3_aa: CASSPVDSGANVLTF; cdr3_nt: TGTGCCAGCTCACCCGTAGACTCTGGGGCCAACGTCCTGACTTTC
d_call: -; v_call: TRBV11-3; clone_size: -; cdr3_length: 15; j_call: TRBJ2-2; cdr3_aa: CASSKNRVSTGELFF; cdr3_nt: TGTGCCAGCAGCAAGAACAGGGTATCGACCGGGGAGCTGTTTTTT
d_call: -; v_call: TRBV1; clone_size: few; cdr3_length: 18; j_call: TRBJ2-5; cdr3_aa: CTSSPPGLAGGFWETQYF; cdr3_nt: TGCACCAGCAGCCCACCGGGACTAGCGGGAGGGTTTTGGGAGACCCAGTACTTC
d_call: TRBD1; v_call: TRBV3-1/TRBV3-2; clone_size: -; cdr3_length: 14; j_call: TRBJ1-2; cdr3_aa: CASSQGTGGLGYTF; cdr3_nt: TGTGCCAGCAGCCAAGGGACAGGGGGCTTAGGCTACACCTTC
d_call: -; v_call: TRBV12-3/TRBV12-4; clone_size: -; cdr3_length: 13; j_call: TRBJ2-2; cdr3_aa: CASSFSVPGELFF; cdr3_nt: TGTGCCAGCAGTTTTAGTGTTCCCGGGGAGCTGTTTTTT
d_call: TRBD2; v_call: TRBV5-1; clone_size: -; cdr3_length: 16; j_call: TRBJ2-3; cdr3_aa: CASRLGLAGVTDTQYF; cdr3_nt: TGCGCCAGCAGGCTGGGACTAGCGGGAGTAACAGATACGCAGTATTTT
d_call: -; v_call: TRBV6-6; clone_size: few; cdr3_length: 13; j_call: TRBJ1-1; cdr3_aa: CASRTQVNTEAFF; cdr3_nt: TGTGCCAGCAGGACACAGGTGAACACTGAAGCTTTCTTT
d_call: TRBD2; v_call: TRBV6-2/TRBV6-3; clone_size: -; cdr3_length: 18; j_call: TRBJ2-7; cdr3_aa: CASSYPRGLAGVRAEQYF; cdr3_nt: TGTGCCAGCAGTTACCCTCGAGGACTAGCGGGAGTTCGGGCCGAGCAGTACTTC
d_call: TRBD1; v_call: TRBV27; clone_size: -; cdr3_length: 14; j_call: TRBJ1-1; cdr3_aa: CASSPGTGNTEAFF; cdr3_nt: TGTGCCAGCAGTCCCGGGACAGGGAACACTGAAGCTTTCTTT
d_call: -; v_call: TRBV1; clone_size: once; cdr3_length: 14; j_call: TRBJ2-1; cdr3_aa: CTSSQATGGGEQFF; cdr3_nt: TGCACCAGCAGCCAAGCCACAGGGGGCGGTGAGCAGTTCTTC
d_call: TRBD2; v_call: TRBV7-3; clone_size: -; cdr3_length: 14; j_call: TRBJ2-5; cdr3_aa: CASSPGLAGETQYF; cdr3_nt: TGTGCCAGCAGCCCGGGGCTAGCGGGGGAGACCCAGTACTTC
d_call: -; v_call: TRBV5-1; clone_size: -; cdr3_length: 13; j_call: TRBJ1-1; cdr3_aa: CASSFQGSTEAFF; cdr3_nt: TGCGCCAGCAGCTTCCAGGGTAGCACTGAAGCTTTCTTT
d_call: -; v_call: TRBV28; clone_size: once; cdr3_length: 14; j_call: TRBJ1-1; cdr3_aa: CASRPPGQNTEAFF; cdr3_nt: TGTGCCAGCAGACCCCCTGGACAAAACACTGAAGCTTTCTTT
d_call: -; v_call: TRBV28; clone_size: -; cdr3_length: 15; j_call: TRBJ1-2; cdr3_aa: CASSLGGTGVYGYTF; cdr3_nt: TGTGCCAGCAGTTTGGGCGGTACAGGAGTCTATGGCTACACCTTC
d_call: -; v_call: TRBV27; clone_size: -; cdr3_length: 14; j_call: TRBJ1-5; cdr3_aa: CATRPRADYQPQHF; cdr3_nt: TGTGCCACGCGCCCCCGGGCGGACTATCAGCCCCAGCATTTT
d_call: -; v_call: TRBV25-1; clone_size: -; cdr3_length: 14; j_call: TRBJ2-2; cdr3_aa: CASSEFRNTGELFF; cdr3_nt: TGTGCCAGCAGTGAATTTAGAAACACCGGGGAGCTGTTTTTT
d_call: TRBD1; v_call: TRBV29-1; clone_size: few; cdr3_length: 13; j_call: TRBJ2-7; cdr3_aa: CSAGTGTGGEQYF; cdr3_nt: TGCAGCGCCGGGACAGGGACAGGAGGTGAGCAGTACTTC
d_call: -; v_call: TRBV10-3; clone_size: -; cdr3_length: 15; j_call: TRBJ2-2; cdr3_aa: CAISTGGVNTGELFF; cdr3_nt: TGTGCCATCAGTACAGGGGGGGTGAACACCGGGGAGCTGTTTTTT
d_call: TRBD2; v_call: TRBV11-2; clone_size: -; cdr3_length: 17; j_call: TRBJ2-1; cdr3_aa: CASSLWPLAGERDEQFF; cdr3_nt: TGTGCCAGCAGCTTATGGCCCCTAGCGGGAGAAAGGGATGAGCAGTTCTTC
d_call: TRBD2; v_call: TRBV6-4; clone_size: -; cdr3_length: 13; j_call: TRBJ2-1; cdr3_aa: CASSDTTGGEQFF; cdr3_nt: TGTGCCAGCAGTGACACGACGGGGGGAGAGCAGTTCTTC
d_call: TRBD2; v_call: TRBV29-1; clone_size: -; cdr3_length: 16; j_call: TRBJ2-7; cdr3_aa: CSVIKLGAGGSYEQYF; cdr3_nt: TGCAGCGTTATTAAACTCGGCGCGGGAGGCTCCTACGAGCAGTACTTC
d_call: -; v_call: TRBV5-5; clone_size: once; cdr3_length: 15; j_call: TRBJ1-5; cdr3_aa: CASSLDGGGNQPQHF; cdr3_nt: TGTGCCAGCAGCTTGGACGGGGGCGGCAATCAGCCCCAGCATTTT
d_call: -; v_call: TRBV28; clone_size: -; cdr3_length: 13; j_call: TRBJ2-5; cdr3_aa: CASSLGARETQYF; cdr3_nt: TGTGCCAGCAGTTTGGGGGCCAGGGAGACCCAGTACTTC
d_call: -; v_call: TRBV5-6; clone_size: -; cdr3_length: 16; j_call: TRBJ2-2; cdr3_aa: CASSLDRGPLTGELFF; cdr3_nt: TGTGCCAGCAGCTTGGACAGAGGACCCCTTACCGGGGAGCTGTTTTTT
d_call: -; v_call: TRBV10-1; clone_size: -; cdr3_length: 16; j_call: TRBJ2-2; cdr3_aa: CASRKNPGLGTGELFF; cdr3_nt: TGCGCCAGCAGGAAAAACCCGGGACTGGGAACCGGGGAGCTGTTTTTT
d_call: -; v_call: TRBV2; clone_size: once; cdr3_length: 12; j_call: TRBJ2-7; cdr3_aa: CASSIQSYEQYF; cdr3_nt: TGTGCCAGCAGTATACAGAGCTACGAGCAGTACTTC
d_call: TRBD2; v_call: TRBV7-6; clone_size: once; cdr3_length: 19; j_call: TRBJ2-7; cdr3_aa: CASSLGFDYLAGEGYEQYF; cdr3_nt: TGTGCCAGCAGCTTAGGGTTTGACTATCTAGCGGGAGAGGGATACGAGCAGTACTTC
d_call: -; v_call: TRBV20-1; clone_size: -; cdr3_length: 11; j_call: TRBJ2-7; cdr3_aa: CSAGPFDEQYF; cdr3_nt: TGCAGTGCTGGACCATTCGACGAGCAGTACTTC
d_call: TRBD1; v_call: TRBV6-5; clone_size: -; cdr3_length: 13; j_call: TRBJ1-1; cdr3_aa: CASEGQGSTEAFF; cdr3_nt: TGTGCCAGCGAGGGACAGGGGAGTACTGAAGCTTTCTTT
d_call: TRBD1; v_call: TRBV7-2; clone_size: few; cdr3_length: 15; j_call: TRBJ1-2; cdr3_aa: CASSLGAQGVYGYTF; cdr3_nt: TGTGCCAGCAGCTTAGGAGCGCAGGGGGTCTATGGCTACACCTTC
d_call: TRBD2; v_call: TRBV7-8; clone_size: -; cdr3_length: 15; j_call: TRBJ2-1; cdr3_aa: CASSSGLAKHNEQFF; cdr3_nt: TGTGCCAGCAGCTCTGGACTAGCGAAACACAATGAGCAGTTCTTC
d_call: TRBD1; v_call: TRBV5-1; clone_size: -; cdr3_length: 17; j_call: TRBJ2-1; cdr3_aa: CASSSDPGQGAFNEQFF; cdr3_nt: TGCGCCAGCAGCTCCGATCCGGGACAGGGGGCTTTCAATGAGCAGTTCTTC